The sequence of this TCR beta chain was determined in a study of OX40 agonist ivuxolimab in advanced cancers. Study background: Every 2 weeks, patients received ivuxolimab intravenously, dosed at 0.01 to 10 mg/kg. Of mixed ages from about 20 to 90 and averaging about 56 years, the group was 65% to 85% male. Study-level points and caveats: No antigen was identified for the clonally expanded peripheral T cells. Certain nonresponders additionally had low normalized T-cell clonal expansion.

As to this clone: Its antigen is unknown.

The V and J ends lost 2 bases and 4 bases respectively, with 7 bases between them. Germline CDR1 reads SGHTS; CDR2 reads YDEGEE. The CDR3 runs to 14 residues. Profiled with immunoSEQ multiplex PCR; TCRdb holds only in-frame clones, not every one. The sample gives some 60,000 clones, over 75% of which show up once; 5% to 5.5% is in the top ten. The receptor was isolated from an adult with an advanced solid tumor such as melanoma, head and neck, liver or kidney cancer. This material consisted of CD4+ or CD8+ T cells sorted from blood, taken in a trial of the OX40 agonist ivuxolimab. This rearrangement joins TRBV5-8 to TRBJ1-6; D possibly corresponds to TRBD1 (5 bases). The CDR3 reads CASSFQGYNSPLHF. CDR3 nucleotide sequence: TGTGCCAGCAGCTTCCAGGGTTATAATTCACCCCTCCACTTT.